The rows below give T cell receptor beta chains drawn from one sample of a study of tissue T cells after allogeneic stem cell transplantation. Produced via immunoSEQ multiplex PCR; TCRdb's table is partial and in-frame only. The sample records over 2,000 clones, about 67% being singletons. The sequenced sample was ileal tissue, obtained at autopsy. The receptors stem from a male patient at least 60 years old with steroid-refractory graft-versus-host disease after an allogeneic stem cell transplant. A share of the T cells may be of graft donor origin. Both conserved end residues are part of each CDR3. A D gene is named only where the DNA matches it firmly. Clone sizes are given selectively: once, few, many, or a class where the clone is expanded.

d_call: TRBD1
j_call: TRBJ2-5
clone_size: NA
v_call: TRBV7-2
cdr3_nt: TGTGCCAGCAGCTTAGCGGTCTCGACGACAGGGTCAGAGACCCAGTACTTC
cdr3_aa: CASSLAVSTTGSETQYF

d_call: TRBD1
j_call: TRBJ2-7
clone_size: large
v_call: TRBV18
cdr3_nt: TGTGCCAGCTCACGGGGACAGGACTACGAGCAGTACTTC
cdr3_aa: CASSRGQDYEQYF

d_call: NA
j_call: TRBJ1-2
clone_size: NA
v_call: TRBV9
cdr3_nt: TGTGCCAGTGGCAACAGGGAGAGCTATGGCTACACCTTC
cdr3_aa: CASGNRESYGYTF

d_call: NA
j_call: TRBJ1-2
clone_size: NA
v_call: TRBV5-5
cdr3_nt: TGTGCCAGCAGCTTCGGGGGCAATAACTATGGCTACACCTTC
cdr3_aa: CASSFGGNNYGYTF

d_call: NA
j_call: TRBJ2-3
clone_size: few
v_call: TRBV11-3
cdr3_nt: TGTGCCAGCAGCTCTGGTCGGGCCACGGGGCTCACAGATACGCAGTATTTT
cdr3_aa: CASSSGRATGLTDTQYF

d_call: NA
j_call: TRBJ1-3
clone_size: NA
v_call: TRBV18
cdr3_nt: TGTGCCAGCTCACCACGAAAGCTCTCTGGAAACACCATATATTTT
cdr3_aa: CASSPRKLSGNTIYF

d_call: NA
j_call: TRBJ2-3
clone_size: NA
v_call: TRBV6-2/TRBV6-3
cdr3_nt: TGTGCCAGCAGTTACGAGGCCAGGGCGACCTCGGTAGATACGCAGTATTTT
cdr3_aa: CASSYEARATSVDTQYF

d_call: TRBD1
j_call: TRBJ1-4
clone_size: NA
v_call: TRBV4-1
cdr3_nt: TGCGCCAGCAGCCAAGATACCCGGGACAGGGGCAATGAAAAACTGTTTTTT
cdr3_aa: CASSQDTRDRGNEKLFF

d_call: NA
j_call: TRBJ2-7
clone_size: NA
v_call: TRBV18
cdr3_nt: TGTGCCAGCTCACCGTCCGCGACAGGAACCTACGAGCAGTACTTC
cdr3_aa: CASSPSATGTYEQYF

d_call: NA
j_call: TRBJ1-2
clone_size: NA
v_call: TRBV7-2
cdr3_nt: TGTGCCAGCAGCTTGGCCGTAAGCCTCCGGGCGGGCTATGGCTACACCTTC
cdr3_aa: CASSLAVSLRAGYGYTF

d_call: NA
j_call: TRBJ2-2
clone_size: few
v_call: TRBV7-9
cdr3_nt: TGTGCCAGCAGCTCGGGAGCGGGGAACACCGGGGAGCTGTTTTTT
cdr3_aa: CASSSGAGNTGELFF

d_call: TRBD1
j_call: TRBJ2-5
clone_size: NA
v_call: TRBV7-6
cdr3_nt: TGTGCCAGCAGCCGAAGGGACAGGGTGGGGGAGACCCAGTACTTC
cdr3_aa: CASSRRDRVGETQYF

d_call: TRBD2
j_call: TRBJ2-5
clone_size: NA
v_call: TRBV7-9
cdr3_nt: TGTGCCAGCAGCCCACGTGGGGGGGGTCCGGAGACCCAGTACTTC
cdr3_aa: CASSPRGGGPETQYF

d_call: NA
j_call: TRBJ2-1
clone_size: NA
v_call: TRBV9
cdr3_nt: TGTGCCAGCAGCGTAGGCCCCACACAGGAGCAGTTCTTC
cdr3_aa: CASSVGPTQEQFF

d_call: NA
j_call: TRBJ1-2
clone_size: NA
v_call: TRBV24-1
cdr3_nt: TGTGCCACCAGTGATTCCACAGATTATGGCTACACCTTC
cdr3_aa: CATSDSTDYGYTF

d_call: TRBD2
j_call: TRBJ2-5
clone_size: NA
v_call: TRBV6-5
cdr3_nt: TGTGCCAGCAACAACCGGGGGGGGGAGGAGACCCAGTACTTC
cdr3_aa: CASNNRGGEETQYF

d_call: NA
j_call: TRBJ2-5
clone_size: once
v_call: TRBV7-2
cdr3_nt: TGTGCCAGCAAATCCACGGGGCAGTACCAAGAGACCCAGTACTTC
cdr3_aa: CASKSTGQYQETQYF

d_call: TRBD2
j_call: TRBJ2-5
clone_size: NA
v_call: TRBV7-2
cdr3_nt: TGTGCCAGCAGCTTAGACCGCGGGGGGACCCAGTACTTC
cdr3_aa: CASSLDRGGTQYF